This passage covers 23 T cell receptor beta chains from one sample sequenced in a study of blood T cell repertoires in COVID-19. The method was immunoSEQ multiplex PCR; TCRdb's version includes in-frame clones alone and lacks a portion of them. The sample includes over 95,000 clones, 79% of them seen just once. The sequencing sample was made of peripheral blood. The receptors were gathered from a woman of 80 years or more with active or convalescent COVID-19.

The J gene is TRBJ1-1, the V gene TRBV1; the D segment call TRBD1 is taken from the table without a DNA check. TRBV1 is a documented pseudogene. The CDR3 extends over 16 amino acids. CDR3 in DNA: TGCACCAGCAGCCAAGATGAGGTCAGGGCCCCGGCTGAAGCTTTCTTT. Residues: CTSSQDEVRAPAEAFF.

As to this clone: A read error may account for a junction end that differs from germline. The chain recombines TRBV5-1 with TRBJ2-1, with 10 bases fitting TRBD2. CDR1 and CDR2 from the germline V gene are SGHRS and YFSETQ. The CDR3 length is 15 residues. The CDR3 bases are TGTGCCAGCAGCCCCCTAGCGGGAGTTTTAAATGAGCAGTTCTTC. Protein sequence: CASSPLAGVLNEQFF. Supplemented by reference TRBV5-1 and TRBJ2-1, the full variable domain reads KAGVTQTPRYLIKTRGQQVTLSCSPISGHRSVSWYQQTPGQGLQFLFEYFSETQRNKGNFPGRFSGRQFSNSRSEMNVSTLELGDSALYLCASSPLAGVLNEQFFGPGTRLTVL.

The chain uses TRBV30 and TRBJ2-7; D might be TRBD1 (6 bases). V dropped 5 bases and J dropped 2 bases, with 13 bases sitting between them. CDR1 and CDR2 from the germline V gene are GTSNPN and SVGIG (reference sequence). The CDR3 consists of 13 residues. CDR3 sequence (DNA): TGTGCCTGGGAACCCAGGGGAACCTACGAGCAGTACTTC. Its protein product is CAWEPRGTYEQYF.

Comment on this clone: A junction boundary mismatches the germline segment, possibly from a read error. The chain has TRBV5-1 and TRBJ2-5; no firm D call. CDR3 size: 14 residues. Germline lookup yields CDR1 SGHRS and CDR2 YFSETQ. The CDR3 DNA reads TGTGCCAGCAGCCCCTCCGGGTCTGGAGAGACCCAGTACTTC. Translation: CASSPSGSGETQYF.

The chain carries TRBV7-3 and TRBJ2-2, with 11 bases fitting TRBD2. Germline V lookup: CDR1 SGHTA, CDR2 FQGTGA. Trimming took 5 bases from V and 0 from J; bases not matched to a gene: 5. The CDR3 contains 17 residues. The CDR3 DNA follows: TGTGCCAGCAGCCCCTTAGCGGGAGGGACGAACACCGGGGAGCTGTTTTTT. Residues: CASSPLAGGTNTGELFF.

This rearrangement joins TRBV2 to TRBJ2-1; a weak D match, TRBD2 (5 bases). Looked up from germline, CDR1 is SNHLY and CDR2 is FYNNEI. The CDR3 has 16 residues. The V and J ends lost 4 bases and 10 bases respectively, with 23 bases between them. For the CDR3, the DNA is TGTGCCAGCAGTGTCGAGGGAACCAGACTAACGAGAGAGCAGTTCTTC. Encoded protein: CASSVEGTRLTREQFF. The full variable domain, rest sourced from reference TRBV2 and TRBJ2-1, is EPEVTQTPSHQVTQMGQEVILRCVPISNHLYFYWYRQILGQKVEFLVSFYNNEISEKSEIFDDQFSVERPDGSNFTLKIRSTKLEDSAMYFCASSVEGTRLTREQFFGPGTRLTVL.

The chain uses TRBV19 and TRBJ1-5; D is possibly TRBD1 (6 bases). The V gene lost 4 bases and the J gene lost 5 bases, with 9 bases spanning the gap. Germline V lookup: CDR1 LNHDA, CDR2 SQIVND (reference sequence). This CDR3 has 13 residues. This CDR3 is CASSRQDHQPQHF. The CDR3 coding sequence is TGTGCCAGTAGTAGACAGGACCATCAGCCCCAGCATTTT.

V and J are TRBV6-2 or TRBV6-3 and TRBJ2-7, with TRBD2 matching 16 bases. V lost 2 bases, J lost 4 bases, and 5 bases stayed unmatched. The CDR3 sequence is 17 residues long. Germline CDR1 and CDR2: MNHEY and SVGEGT. The CDR3 DNA follows: TGTGCCAGCAGTTACGGGACTAGCGGGAGGGCCGTTTACGAGCAGTACTTC. It codes for CASSYGTSGRAVYEQYF.

Turning to this clone: At one boundary the junction diverges from the germline segment, which might be a read error. The chain carries TRBV5-1 and TRBJ1-1, with a possible D match to TRBD1 (5 bases). This CDR3 comprises 13 residues. CDR1 is SGHRS and CDR2 is YFSETQ in the germline V gene. The CDR3 loop reads CASSVDRNTEAFF. The CDR3 nucleotides read TGTGCCAGCAGCGTCGACAGGAACACTGAAGCTTTCTTT.

The chain employs TRBV19 and TRBJ1-1; D is undetermined. The length of the CDR3 is 13 residues. The V and J ends lost 0 bases and 5 bases respectively, with 7 bases between them. CDR1 and CDR2 from the germline V gene are LNHDA and SQIVND (reference sequence). CDR3 loop: CASSIDLRTEAFF. DNA for the CDR3: TGTGCCAGTAGTATAGACCTCAGGACTGAAGCTTTCTTT.

Worth noting for this clone: The junction shows a germline mismatch at one end, possibly a read error. The chain's CDR3 is CASSLSPGNTGELFF. The DNA for the CDR3 is TGTGCCAGCAGCTTGTCTCCGGGGAACACCGGGGAGCTGTTTTTT. This chain connects TRBV5-1 to TRBJ2-2, with D hard to call. Germline loops: CDR1 SGHRS, CDR2 YFSETQ. This CDR3 has 15 residues.

CDR3 in amino acids: CANPGLNQETQYF. In nucleotides, the CDR3 is TGTGCCAACCCGGGACTAAACCAAGAGACCCAGTACTTC. This chain joins TRBV2 and TRBJ2-5; 7 bases align to TRBD2. From germline, CDR1 is SNHLY and CDR2 FYNNEI. V was pared by 10 bases and J by 0 bases, with 5 bases of the junction left unmatched. The CDR3 has 13 residues.

This rearrangement joins TRBV27 to TRBJ2-1; 7 nucleotides align to TRBD2. Unmatched junction bases numbered 5, after V lost 6 bases and J lost 0 bases. CDR3 size: 15 residues. Germline V gene sequence: CDR1 MNHEY, CDR2 SMNVEV (reference sequence). CDR3 sequence (DNA): TGTGCCAGCAGAAAAGCGGGAAGCTCCTACAATGAGCAGTTCTTC. Translating gives CASRKAGSSYNEQFF.

This clone was seen many times. The chain couples TRBV6-5 to TRBJ1-3, with no clear D. The CDR3 runs to 14 residues. Germline V CDR1 and CDR2: MNHEY, SVGAGI. The germline V and J ends were trimmed by 6 bases and 3 bases, with 12 bases remaining between them. The CDR3 nucleotides are TGTGCCAGCAGCCTCCTGGCTCTTGGAAACACCATATATTTT. Residues: CASSLLALGNTIYF.

V is TRBV30 and J is TRBJ2-3; maybe TRBD2 (5 bases). The CDR3 runs 14 residues. The germline CDR1 and CDR2 sequences are GTSNPN and SVGIG (reference sequence). V was pared by 1 base and J by 2 bases, with 10 bases between. CDR3 loop: CAWSGYSVTDTQYF. CDR3 DNA: TGTGCCTGGAGTGGTTATAGCGTCACAGATACGCAGTATTTT.

About this clone: The junction departs from germline at one end; a sequencing error may be responsible. The gene calls are TRBV6-1 and TRBJ1-5; weak D call: TRBD1 (5 bases). Germline V gives CDR1 MNHNS, CDR2 SASEGT. The CDR3 sequence is 14 residues long. CDR3 loop: CANSETRDVQPQHF. The CDR3, as DNA: TGTGCCAACAGTGAAACCAGGGATGTTCAGCCCCAGCATTTT.

This sequence joins TRBV21-1 and TRBJ2-4; the table's D call TRBD2 went unverified against the DNA. TRBV21-1 is noted as a pseudogene. The CDR3 spans 14 residues. This CDR3 is CASSRRDFENIQYF. The DNA of the CDR3 is TGTGCCAGCAGCCGACGGGACTTCGAAAACATTCAGTACTTC.

V and J are TRBV7-9 and TRBJ2-7; 9 nucleotides match TRBD2. The CDR3 covers 16 residues. The germline V gene encodes CDR1 SEHNR and CDR2 FQNEAQ (reference sequence). V lost 2 bases and J lost 5; bases outside the gene matches: 10. CDR3 amino acids: CASSLTTSGSRNEQYF. CDR3 DNA: TGTGCCAGCAGCTTAACTACTAGCGGGTCTAGGAACGAGCAGTACTTC. Together with reference TRBV7-9 and TRBJ2-7, the CDR3 gives the full variable domain: DTGVSQNPRHKITKRGQNVTFRCDPISEHNRLYWYRQTLGQGPEFLTYFQNEAQLEKSRLLSDRFSAERPKGSFSTLEIQRTEQGDSAMYLCASSLTTSGSRNEQYFGPGTRLTVT.

The chain joins TRBV27 to TRBJ1-5, with TRBD1 as a possible D gene (5 bases). Trimming removed 6 bases at V and 11 bases at J, with 17 bases between. The CDR3 is 13 amino acids. Germline V gene lookup returns CDR1 MNHEY and CDR2 SMNVEV (reference sequence). The DNA for the CDR3 is TGTGCCAGCAGCAAAACGCGTGGAGGGGCCCAGCATTTT. The encoded protein is CASSKTRGGAQHF.

The chain combines TRBV7-2 with TRBJ1-5, with 9 bases that match TRBD1. Germline values: CDR1 SGHTA, CDR2 FQGNSA. Losses at the gene ends were 2 bases for V and 7 bases for J; bases not matched to a gene: 3. This CDR3 has 14 amino acids. The CDR3: CASSLRQGEQPQHF. The CDR3 DNA reads as TGTGCCAGCAGCTTAAGACAGGGGGAACAGCCCCAGCATTTT.

The J gene is TRBJ1-5, the V gene TRBV12-3 or TRBV12-4; D unresolved. V was pared by 5 bases and J by 3 bases, with 8 bases between. CDR3 length: 13 amino acids. This chain's CDR3 is CASSPQINQPQHF. DNA of the CDR3: TGTGCCAGCAGTCCACAGATCAATCAGCCCCAGCATTTT.

The CDR3 DNA is TGTGCCAGTAGTATGCTAGCGGGAGTGATAGAGACCCAGTACTTC. This translates into CASSMLAGVIETQYF. The chain links TRBV19 to TRBJ2-5; 10 bases map to TRBD2. V shed 3 bases, J shed 4 bases, and the junction held 5 bases outside the gene matches. Germline V gene sequence: CDR1 LNHDA, CDR2 SQIVND (reference sequence). This CDR3 is 15 amino acids long.

In its sample, this clone was seen once. The chain is built from TRBV6-2 or TRBV6-3 and TRBJ2-2, with 16 positions matching TRBD2. Losses at the gene ends were 0 bases for V and 1 base for J; bases not matched to a gene: 8. The CDR3 contains 21 residues. Germline CDR1 MNHEY, CDR2 SVGEGT. CDR3 in DNA: TGTGCCAGCAGTTACTCGTCCCCGGGACTAGCGGGAGGGTTGAACACCGGGGAGCTGTTTTTT. It specifies CASSYSSPGLAGGLNTGELFF.